The 10 T cell receptor beta chains in this list originate from one sample, sequenced in a study of blood T cell repertoires in COVID-19. TCRdb keeps only in-frame clones here, not all; method: immunoSEQ multiplex PCR. The repertoire holds 150,000 to 200,000 clones, with around 87% as singletons. Material for sequencing was peripheral blood. The source of these receptors is a man in his forties with active or convalescent COVID-19.

The chain carries TRBV19 and TRBJ1-4; tentative D call: TRBD1 (6 bases). CDR1 is LNHDA, CDR2 SQIVND, per germline (reference sequence). The CDR3 is made up of 15 amino acids. Trimming shortened V by 9 bases and J by 8 bases, and 22 bases separated the two germline ends. CDR3 sequence reads: CASRNPRGSLEKLFF. The CDR3 nucleotides read TGTGCCAGCAGAAACCCCAGGGGAAGTTTAGAAAAACTGTTTTTT.

The V and J genes are TRBV28 and TRBJ1-5, with 9 bases aligning to TRBD1. The V and J ends lost 4 bases and 3 bases, in that order; junction bases with no gene match: 10. Germline lookup yields CDR1 MDHEN and CDR2 SYDVKM. This CDR3 has 17 residues. The CDR3: CASSSRLTGGHNQPQHF. CDR3 sequence (DNA): TGTGCCAGCAGTTCCAGGCTGACAGGGGGTCACAATCAGCCCCAGCATTTT.

The rearrangement joins TRBV11-2 to TRBJ2-7, with a tentative D call TRBD1 (5 bases). This CDR3 comprises 14 residues. Trimming took 5 bases from V and 3 from J, leaving 14 bases between them. Germline-derived CDR1 and CDR2 are SGHAT and FQNNGV. The DNA for the CDR3 is TGTGCCAGCAGCGTAAACAGGAAATACTACGAGCAGTACTTC. It yields the protein CASSVNRKYYEQYF.

V is TRBV7-2 and J is TRBJ2-7; 8 bases align to TRBD1. V shed 5 bases, J shed 3 bases, and the junction held 6 bases outside the gene matches. The CDR3 covers 14 residues. From germline, CDR1 is SGHTA and CDR2 FQGNSA. The CDR3, as DNA: TGTGCCAGCAGCCATGGGACAGGAGGCTACGAGCAGTACTTC. It codes for CASSHGTGGYEQYF. Drawing the rest from reference TRBV7-2 and TRBJ2-7, the complete variable domain is GAGVSQSPSNKVTEKGKDVELRCDPISGHTALYWYRQSLGQGLEFLIYFQGNSAPDKSGLPSDRFSAERTGGSVSTLTIQRTQQEDSAVYLCASSHGTGGYEQYFGPGTRLTVT.

The chain combines TRBV30 with TRBJ2-5; TRBD1 matches at 8 bases. This CDR3 comprises 12 residues. Germline CDR1 is GTSNPN and CDR2 is SVGIG (reference sequence). V dropped 7 bases and J dropped 7; count of bases not matched to a gene: 8. Here the CDR3 reads CASSGGAGTQYF. In nucleotides, the CDR3 is TGTGCCTCTTCAGGGGGCGCGGGGACCCAGTACTTC.

The sample holds many counts of this clone. DNA of the CDR3: TGTGCCAGCAGCGTAAGGGGTGACAGCACCGGGGAGCTGTTTTTT. Translated: CASSVRGDSTGELFF. The chain combines TRBV9 with TRBJ2-2; TRBD1 is a possible D gene (5 bases). The CDR3 consists of 15 residues. Germline loops: CDR1 SGDLS, CDR2 YYNGEE. Trimming removed 1 base at V and 4 bases at J, with 11 bases between.

The chain carries TRBV2 and TRBJ1-5; D unresolved. This CDR3 is 16 amino acids long. Trimming left V 5 bases short and J 4 bases short, with 18 bases between. Looked up from germline, CDR1 is SNHLY and CDR2 is FYNNEI. The CDR3 sequence: CASSSRRRSMNQPQHF. The CDR3 DNA reads as TGTGCCAGCAGTTCCCGACGGCGGTCGATGAATCAGCCCCAGCATTTT.

This chain joins TRBV6-5 and TRBJ1-1, with TRBD1 matching over 9 bases. The CDR3 is made up of 15 amino acids. Germline V CDR1 and CDR2: MNHEY, SVGAGI. The trim removed 4 bases at V and 3 bases at J, leaving 6 bases unmatched. The CDR3 here is CASSSTGGFDTEAFF. The CDR3 DNA sequence: TGTGCCAGCAGTTCAACAGGGGGCTTTGACACTGAAGCTTTCTTT.

V and J are TRBV6-5 and TRBJ1-2; possibly TRBD1 for D (6 bases). The germline gives CDR1 MNHEY, CDR2 SVGAGI. The CDR3 sequence is 14 residues long. V was cut by 4 bases and J by 5 bases, with 14 bases left in between. CDR3: CASSSTTTGYGYTF. The CDR3 nucleotides are TGTGCCAGCAGTTCAACAACGACAGGTTATGGCTACACCTTC.

V gene TRBV5-1 combines with J gene TRBJ1-4; the D is unclear. Germline loops: CDR1 SGHRS, CDR2 YFSETQ. CDR3 length: 15 amino acids. The ends were cut back, 0 bases at V and 0 bases at J, with 6 bases in the middle. DNA for the CDR3: TGCGCCAGCAGCTTGGACGGGGCAACTAATGAAAAACTGTTTTTT. This translates into CASSLDGATNEKLFF. The variable domain in full, completed from reference TRBV5-1 and TRBJ1-4, reads KAGVTQTPRYLIKTRGQQVTLSCSPISGHRSVSWYQQTPGQGLQFLFEYFSETQRNKGNFPGRFSGRQFSNSRSEMNVSTLELGDSALYLCASSLDGATNEKLFFGSGTQLSVL.